Listed below are T cell receptor beta chains from one sample, sequenced in a study of T cells in Graves' hyperthyroidism and ophthalmopathy. In TCRdb, the multiplex PCR reads were re-called with MiXCR into one record per CDR3 protein. The sample has about 620,000 distinct CDR3 sequences, about 17% seen once; the top ten hold 3.8%. The sequencing input was blood. All receptors come from a woman in her thirties with Graves' hyperthyroidism. Each CDR3 is given with its conserved first and last residue. The D gene is left open where the match is weak. Some rows mark clone size as missing; the rest say once, few, many or name a class of expanded clone.

abundance: few
v_gene: TRBV30
d_gene: TRBD1
j_gene: TRBJ2-3
CDR3aa: CAWSRGGGPLSWQYF
CDR3nt: TGTGCCTGGAGCCGAGGGGGCGGGCCTTTGAGTTGGCAGTATTTT

abundance: many
v_gene: TRBV6-1
d_gene: NA
j_gene: TRBJ1-1
CDR3aa: CASSKTGVGTEAFF
CDR3nt: TGTGCCAGCAGTAAAACTGGGGTGGGCACTGAAGCTTTCTTT

abundance: many
v_gene: TRBV6-1
d_gene: NA
j_gene: TRBJ2-3
CDR3aa: CASSVLDTQYF
CDR3nt: TGTGCCAGCAGTGTACTAGATACGCAGTATTTT

abundance: few
v_gene: TRBV15
d_gene: NA
j_gene: TRBJ1-4
CDR3aa: CATSSPPRPGINEKLFF
CDR3nt: TGTGCCACCAGCAGTCCTCCCCGCCCGGGAATTAATGAAAAACTGTTTTTT

abundance: few
v_gene: TRBV5-5
d_gene: NA
j_gene: TRBJ1-1
CDR3aa: CASSRDTMNTEAFF
CDR3nt: TGTGCCAGCAGCCGGGACACAATGAACACTGAAGCTTTCTTT

abundance: NA
v_gene: TRBV7-3
d_gene: NA
j_gene: TRBJ2-3
CDR3aa: CASSPLGGGADTQYF
CDR3nt: TGTGCCAGCAGCCCCCTGGGCGGTGGTGCAGATACGCAGTATTTT

abundance: many
v_gene: TRBV7-8
d_gene: NA
j_gene: TRBJ1-2
CDR3aa: CASSLGPGYGYTF
CDR3nt: TGTGCCAGCAGCTTAGGGCCGGGCTATGGCTACACCTTC

abundance: NA
v_gene: TRBV4-1
d_gene: NA
j_gene: TRBJ2-1
CDR3aa: CASSQERTGAILEQFF
CDR3nt: TGCGCCAGCAGCCAAGAAAGGACGGGAGCCATTCTTGAGCAGTTCTTC

abundance: few
v_gene: TRBV27
d_gene: TRBD2
j_gene: TRBJ2-3
CDR3aa: CASSLSPYLGGTIRDTQYF
CDR3nt: TGTGCCAGCAGTTTATCTCCCTATCTAGGTGGGACTATCCGAGATACGCAGTATTTT

abundance: many
v_gene: TRBV11-3
d_gene: NA
j_gene: TRBJ2-7
CDR3aa: CASSSPDGSYEQYF
CDR3nt: TGTGCCAGCAGCTCGCCGGACGGCTCCTACGAGCAGTACTTC

abundance: many
v_gene: TRBV7-9
d_gene: NA
j_gene: TRBJ2-7
CDR3aa: CASSLEITYEQYF
CDR3nt: TGTGCCAGCAGCTTAGAAATAACCTACGAGCAGTACTTC

abundance: NA
v_gene: TRBV28
d_gene: NA
j_gene: TRBJ2-1
CDR3aa: CASSLLGVGAENEQFF
CDR3nt: TGTGCCAGCAGTTTGTTAGGGGTAGGGGCGGAAAATGAGCAGTTCTTC

abundance: many
v_gene: TRBV4-1
d_gene: NA
j_gene: TRBJ1-5
CDR3aa: CASSRIGGGYSNQPQHF
CDR3nt: TGCGCCAGCAGCCGCATCGGGGGCGGCTATAGCAATCAGCCCCAGCATTTT

abundance: few
v_gene: TRBV11-2
d_gene: TRBD2
j_gene: TRBJ2-1
CDR3aa: CASSLASSGRRGESYNEQFF
CDR3nt: TGTGCCAGCAGCTTAGCGTCTAGCGGGAGACGAGGGGAGTCCTACAATGAGCAGTTCTTC

abundance: many
v_gene: TRBV7-2
d_gene: TRBD1
j_gene: TRBJ1-6
CDR3aa: CASSFPTGVGSPLHF
CDR3nt: TGTGCCAGCAGCTTCCCGACAGGGGTCGGTTCACCCCTCCACTTT

abundance: many
v_gene: TRBV11-3
d_gene: TRBD2
j_gene: TRBJ2-1
CDR3aa: CASSFEGGRAYEQFF
CDR3nt: TGTGCCAGCAGCTTTGAAGGCGGGAGGGCCTATGAGCAGTTCTTC

abundance: many
v_gene: TRBV7-2
d_gene: NA
j_gene: TRBJ1-1
CDR3aa: CASSLIMMNTEAFF
CDR3nt: TGTGCCAGCAGCTTAATCATGATGAACACTGAAGCTTTCTTT

abundance: many
v_gene: TRBV5-1
d_gene: NA
j_gene: TRBJ1-1
CDR3aa: CASSPPGNIEAFF
CDR3nt: TGCGCCAGCAGCCCCCCAGGGAACATTGAAGCTTTCTTT

abundance: many
v_gene: TRBV6-1
d_gene: TRBD2
j_gene: TRBJ2-5
CDR3aa: CASSAGSGRAYRQETQYF
CDR3nt: TGTGCCAGCAGTGCGGGGAGCGGGAGGGCCTATCGGCAAGAGACCCAGTACTTC

abundance: NA
v_gene: TRBV5-1
d_gene: TRBD2
j_gene: TRBJ2-7
CDR3aa: CASSPRSGRAPYEQYF
CDR3nt: TGCGCCAGCAGCCCTCGTAGCGGGAGAGCACCCTACGAGCAGTACTTC

abundance: many
v_gene: TRBV20-1
d_gene: TRBD2
j_gene: TRBJ2-7
CDR3aa: CSARAPGTGGFYEQYF
CDR3nt: TGCAGTGCTAGGGCCCCCGGAACGGGAGGGTTTTACGAGCAGTACTTC

abundance: NA
v_gene: TRBV5-1
d_gene: TRBD1
j_gene: TRBJ2-3
CDR3aa: CASSPQGVDTDTQYF
CDR3nt: TGCGCCAGCAGTCCACAGGGGGTAGACACAGATACGCAGTATTTT

abundance: many
v_gene: TRBV7-2
d_gene: TRBD2
j_gene: TRBJ2-3
CDR3aa: CASSATSGTTDTQYF
CDR3nt: TGTGCCAGCAGCGCTACTAGCGGGACCACAGATACGCAGTATTTT